The source of this TCR beta chain is a study of T cell changes during pregnancy in multiple sclerosis. The repertoire was sequenced with immunoSEQ multiplex PCR; TCRdb's copy has only in-frame clones and lacks some. The sample includes under 95,000 clones, 93% of them seen just once. The sequencing here drew on peripheral blood, taken in the second trimester of pregnancy. The sequence was obtained from a female donor in good health, enrolled as a control in a pregnancy study.

This chain's CDR3 is CASSLDLTGLHYEQYF. CDR3 bases: TGTGCCAGCAGCTTAGATCTGACAGGGCTACACTACGAGCAGTACTTC. J is TRBJ2-7 and V is TRBV7-2, with 7 positions matching TRBD1. The germline V gene encodes CDR1 SGHTA and CDR2 FQGNSA. The junction had 9 bases not matched to a gene; V was cut back by 1 base and J by 3 bases. The CDR3 runs to 16 residues. Based on the CDR3 plus reference TRBV7-2 and TRBJ2-7, the full variable domain is GAGVSQSPSNKVTEKGKDVELRCDPISGHTALYWYRQSLGQGLEFLIYFQGNSAPDKSGLPSDRFSAERTGGSVSTLTIQRTQQEDSAVYLCASSLDLTGLHYEQYFGPGTRLTVT.